This T cell receptor beta chain emerged from a study of shared clonotypes between healthy human individuals. Each PCR replicate from the sorted subsets contained about 200 ng DNA, which is about 31,000 T cell genomes. In the source study's methods: Because ImmunoSEQ provided only junction sequences with no quality scores, the filtering differed. The assay was immunoSEQ multiplex PCR, and TCRdb's table has in-frame clones only and misses some. The DNA gave D and trimming, while V, J and clone size come from that table. This sample yields some 2,000,000 clones, of which approximately 94% are seen a single time; about 1.1% belongs to the top ten. Selected positively for CCR7 and CD45RO-negative, naive CD8 cells excluded terminally differentiated effector memory CD45RA+ cells. The donor cohort consisted entirely of Caucasian adults residing in Nashville, Tennessee. The germline gives CDR1 GTSNPN, CDR2 SVGIG (reference sequence). The germline V and J ends were trimmed by 2 bases and 7 bases, with 15 bases remaining between them. The CDR3 runs to 14 residues.

The chain couples TRBV30 to TRBJ1-5; D is uncertain. The clonotype was recovered from a young man in good health. Sequencing used naive CD8+ T cells sorted from blood. The CDR3 here is CAWSSDTLGQPQHF. The CDR3 DNA reads TGTGCCTGGAGTAGCGACACCCTAGGACAGCCCCAGCATTTT.